Each of the 20 T cell receptor beta chains below was sequenced from the same sample in a study of cytomegalovirus exposure and HLA in healthy donors. PCR primers comprised 60 Vbeta and 13 Jbeta primers. Clones were read by immunoSEQ multiplex PCR, and TCRdb kept only the in-frame ones, dropping some. The sample yields approximately 150,000 clones, 64% seen once. The sequencing sample was made of PBMCs. These receptors all stem from a woman younger than 45 in good health and CMV-seropositive.

This clone was picked up many times. The chain joins TRBV30 to TRBJ1-4, with 10 bases that match TRBD1. The trim removed 2 bases at V and 8 bases at J, leaving 5 bases unmatched. The CDR3 consists of 14 residues. Per germline, CDR1 GTSNPN and CDR2 SVGIG (reference sequence). The CDR3 sequence is CAWSQGQGWEKLFF. As DNA, the CDR3 is TGTGCCTGGAGTCAGGGACAGGGGTGGGAAAAACTGTTTTTT.

This chain links TRBV5-6 with TRBJ2-7, with D possibly TRBD1 on 6 matching bases. V lost 4 bases and J 1 base, leaving 9 bases between the germline ends. Per the germline V gene, CDR1 is SGHDT and CDR2 is YYEEEE. The CDR3 has 13 amino acids. The CDR3 here is CASSAQGSYEQYF. Here the CDR3 DNA reads TGTGCCAGCAGCGCACAGGGTTCCTACGAGCAGTACTTC.

The chain has TRBV6-4 and TRBJ1-1; unclear D gene. V was cut by 6 bases and J by 0 bases, with 8 bases left in between. Germline V gives CDR1 MRHNA, CDR2 SNTAGT. The CDR3 extends over 13 amino acids. CDR3 DNA: TGTGCCAGCAGAAAACAGTTGAACACTGAAGCTTTCTTT. It translates to CASRKQLNTEAFF.

This clone was seen only once. The gene calls are TRBV5-6 and TRBJ2-1; TRBD2 is a possible D gene (6 bases). Germline CDR1 reads SGHDT; CDR2 reads YYEEEE. The length of the CDR3 is 16 residues. Between the trimmed V and J ends, which lost 3 bases and 5 bases, there was a span of 18 bases. CDR3 in DNA: TGTGCCAGCAGCTCAGAGGGACTCTTCTACGACAATGAGCAGTTCTTC. Its protein product is CASSSEGLFYDNEQFF.

The V gene is TRBV9, the J gene TRBJ1-2; D is undetermined. The germline V and J ends were trimmed by 0 bases and 4 bases, with 13 bases remaining between them. CDR1 SGDLS and CDR2 YYNGEE come from the germline V gene. The CDR3 runs 15 residues. This chain's CDR3 is CASSVAGSTLYGYTF. CDR3 bases: TGTGCCAGCAGCGTAGCAGGTTCTACCCTCTATGGCTACACCTTC.

The chain recombines TRBV7-9 with TRBJ2-3, with D possibly matching TRBD2 (6 bases). V was trimmed by 5 bases and J by 0 bases, leaving 9 bases between them. Germline V gene data show CDR1 as SEHNR and CDR2 as FQNEAQ (reference sequence). The CDR3 consists of 14 residues. CDR3 DNA sequence: TGTGCCAGCAGCCTGGGACTTAGCACAGATACGCAGTATTTT. It specifies CASSLGLSTDTQYF.

The chain carries TRBV10-3 and TRBJ1-2, with D perhaps matching TRBD1 (5 bases). Germline lookup yields CDR1 ENHRY and CDR2 SYGVKD. V was clipped by 5 bases and J by 6 bases, with 13 bases between them. The CDR3 consists of 13 residues. The DNA of the CDR3 is TGTGCCATCAGTAGCGGGGCCGGGGATGGCTACACCTTC. Translating it yields CAISSGAGDGYTF.

This clone was counted between two and nine times. The chain recombines TRBV6-5 with TRBJ1-4; possible D gene TRBD1, 5 bases. The CDR3 spans 12 residues. With 5 bases removed from V and 10 bases from J, the gap between germline ends came to 11 bases. The germline gives CDR1 MNHEY, CDR2 SVGAGI. The DNA for the CDR3 is TGTGCCAGCAGTCCCCGGGGGAGAAAACTGTTTTTT. As protein: CASSPRGRKLFF.

The sample holds one count of this clone. The gene calls are TRBV15 and TRBJ2-7; maybe TRBD1 (5 bases). CDR1 LNHNV and CDR2 YYDKDF come from the germline V gene (reference sequence). This CDR3 has 14 amino acids. V shed 4 bases and J shed 3 bases, with 13 bases lying between them. In nucleotides, the CDR3 is TGTGCCACCAGCAAGGCCAGGGCGGACTACGAGCAGTACTTC. Protein sequence: CATSKARADYEQYF.

The chain carries TRBV7-9 and TRBJ1-1, with TRBD1 identical over 8 bases. The germline V gene has CDR1 SEHNR and CDR2 FQNEAQ (reference sequence). The CDR3 is 16 residues long. V was clipped by 1 base and J by 0 bases; unmatched bases: 4. CDR3: CASSLGETGVNTEAFF. CDR3 nucleotides: TGTGCCAGCAGCTTAGGGGAGACAGGGGTGAACACTGAAGCTTTCTTT.

DNA for the CDR3: TGTGCCAGTAGTATTTATTTCAGGACAGACCACGAGCAGTACTTC. Translation gives CASSIYFRTDHEQYF. This chain joins TRBV19 and TRBJ2-7, with a weak D call TRBD1 (6 bases). The germline gives CDR1 LNHDA, CDR2 SQIVND (reference sequence). The CDR3 spans 15 residues. With 3 bases removed from V and 5 bases from J, the gap between germline ends came to 17 bases.

The gene calls are TRBV6-6 and TRBJ1-1, with 7 positions matching TRBD1. Losses at the gene ends were 4 bases for V and 3 bases for J; bases not matched to a gene: 11. The CDR3 spans 16 residues. The germline CDR1 and CDR2 sequences are MNHNY and SVGAGI (reference sequence). In DNA form, the CDR3 reads TGTGCCAGCAGTTTAAAAGGGGGCGCAGAGGACACTGAAGCTTTCTTT. It specifies CASSLKGGAEDTEAFF.

For this clone: Other DNA sequences of this sample code for an identical CDR3. The chain links TRBV6-5 to TRBJ2-7, with 13 bases aligning to TRBD2. The V and J ends lost 6 bases and 3 bases, in that order; junction bases with no gene match: 2. This CDR3 has 14 amino acids. Germline values: CDR1 MNHEY, CDR2 SVGAGI. For the CDR3, the DNA is TGTGCCAGCAGACGGACTAGCGGGAGCTACGAGCAGTACTTC. Translated: CASRRTSGSYEQYF.

This clone turned up a few times. CDR3 in amino acids: CASSTGTLNTEAFF. CDR3 in DNA: TGTGCCAGCAGCACCGGGACACTGAACACTGAAGCTTTCTTT. The V gene is TRBV5-6, the J gene TRBJ1-1, with D perhaps matching TRBD1 (6 bases). V dropped 4 bases and J dropped 0 bases, with 10 bases sitting between them. This CDR3 is built from 14 residues. Germline V gene data show CDR1 as SGHDT and CDR2 as YYEEEE. The full variable domain, with the rest looked up from reference TRBV5-6 and TRBJ1-1, is DAGVTQSPTHLIKTRGQQVTLRCSPKSGHDTVSWYQQALGQGPQFIFQYYEEEERQRGNFPDRFSGHQFPNYSSELNVNALLLGDSALYLCASSTGTLNTEAFFGQGTRLTVV.

The chain combines TRBV19 with TRBJ1-1; the match to TRBD1 covers 8 bases. The germline CDR1 and CDR2 sequences are LNHDA and SQIVND (reference sequence). The CDR3 sequence is 15 residues long. Germline trimming cut 7 bases from V and 1 base from J; bases unmatched to any gene: 8. The CDR3 region has the DNA TGTGCCAGTACCACAACAGGGGGGGGGAACACTGAAGCTTTCTTT. Protein: CASTTTGGGNTEAFF.

This clone was counted only a few times. The chain links TRBV12-1 to TRBJ2-3; TRBD2 is the table's D call and was not checked against the DNA. TRBV12-1 is assigned pseudogene status. This CDR3 is built from 18 residues. DNA for the CDR3: TGTGCCAGCAGCCTTCAAGCGGGACTAGCGGGATTCACAGATACGCAGTATTTT. It is translated as CASSLQAGLAGFTDTQYF.

This chain connects TRBV28 to TRBJ2-5, with 9 bases fitting TRBD1. Unmatched junction bases numbered 7, after V lost 6 bases and J lost 5 bases. Per germline, CDR1 MDHEN and CDR2 SYDVKM. This CDR3 spans 14 amino acids. DNA for the CDR3: TGTGCCAGCAGACCCGGGACAGGGTGGGAGACCCAGTACTTC. The encoded protein is CASRPGTGWETQYF.

This clone appeared a single time. This chain uses TRBV28 with TRBJ2-1, with 7 bases that match TRBD1. CDR3 length: 11 amino acids. J was trimmed by 12 bases and V by 9 bases; bases with no gene match: 8. Germline values: CDR1 MDHEN, CDR2 SYDVKM. The CDR3 here is CASEDRVAQFF. The DNA of the CDR3 is TGTGCCAGTGAAGACAGGGTTGCGCAGTTCTTC.

This clone has a handful of counts. This chain joins TRBV7-9 and TRBJ2-5; D is undetermined. V lost 1 base and J lost 2, with 11 bases in between. Germline V gene sequence: CDR1 SEHNR, CDR2 FQNEAQ (reference sequence). This CDR3 contains 15 residues. The CDR3, as DNA: TGTGCCAGCAGCTTAGTTCCTCACCAGCAAGAGACCCAGTACTTC. Its translation: CASSLVPHQQETQYF.

This rearrangement joins TRBV28 to TRBJ1-2, with TRBD1 identical over 9 bases. The CDR3 loop spans 17 amino acids. The V gene's germline CDR1 is MDHEN and CDR2 SYDVKM. Unmatched junction bases numbered 13, after V lost 3 bases and J lost 5 bases. The CDR3 spells CASSFRLTGGAIYGYTF. The CDR3 nucleotides are TGTGCCAGCAGTTTCCGTTTAACAGGGGGCGCTATATATGGCTACACCTTC.